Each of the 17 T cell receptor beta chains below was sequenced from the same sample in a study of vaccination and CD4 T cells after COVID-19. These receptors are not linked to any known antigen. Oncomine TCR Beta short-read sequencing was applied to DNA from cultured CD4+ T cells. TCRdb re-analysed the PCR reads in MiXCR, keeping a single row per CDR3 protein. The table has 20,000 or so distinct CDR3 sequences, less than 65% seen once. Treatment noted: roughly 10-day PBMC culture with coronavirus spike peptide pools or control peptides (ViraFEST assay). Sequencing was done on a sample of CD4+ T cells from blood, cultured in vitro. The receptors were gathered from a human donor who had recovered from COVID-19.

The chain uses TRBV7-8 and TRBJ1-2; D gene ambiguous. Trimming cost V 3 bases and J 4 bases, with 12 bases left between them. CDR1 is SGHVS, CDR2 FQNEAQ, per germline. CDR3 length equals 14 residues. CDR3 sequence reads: CASSLNGLGYGYTF. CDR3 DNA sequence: TGTGCCAGCAGCTTGAATGGCCTCGGCTATGGCTACACCTTC.

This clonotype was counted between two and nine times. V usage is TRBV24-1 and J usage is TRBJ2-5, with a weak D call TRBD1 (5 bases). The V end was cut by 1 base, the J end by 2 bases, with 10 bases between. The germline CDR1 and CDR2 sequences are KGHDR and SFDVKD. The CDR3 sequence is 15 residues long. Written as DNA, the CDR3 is TGTGCCACCAGTGATTTCCTGCAGGGTCAAGAGACCCAGTACTTC. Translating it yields CATSDFLQGQETQYF.

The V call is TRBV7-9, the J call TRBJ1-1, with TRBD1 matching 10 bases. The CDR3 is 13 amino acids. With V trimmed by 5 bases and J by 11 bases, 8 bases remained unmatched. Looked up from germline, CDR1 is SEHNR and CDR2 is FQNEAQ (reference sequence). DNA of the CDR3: TGTGCCAGCAGCGTAGGACAGGGGGAGAGCGCTTTCTTT. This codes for CASSVGQGESAFF.

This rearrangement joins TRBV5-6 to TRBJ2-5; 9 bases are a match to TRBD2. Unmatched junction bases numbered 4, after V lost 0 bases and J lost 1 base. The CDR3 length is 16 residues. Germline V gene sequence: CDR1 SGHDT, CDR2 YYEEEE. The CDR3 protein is CASSLGVAGAQETQYF. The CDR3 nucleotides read TGTGCCAGCAGCTTGGGGGTAGCGGGAGCCCAAGAGACCCAGTACTTC.

The CDR3 reads CASGHPNTEAFF. The DNA of the CDR3 is TGTGCCAGCGGTCACCCGAACACTGAAGCTTTCTTT. V usage is TRBV7-3 and J usage is TRBJ1-1; the D is unclear. The CDR3 covers 12 residues. Per germline, CDR1 SGHTA and CDR2 FQGTGA. V was trimmed by 8 bases and J by 1 base, leaving 8 bases between them.

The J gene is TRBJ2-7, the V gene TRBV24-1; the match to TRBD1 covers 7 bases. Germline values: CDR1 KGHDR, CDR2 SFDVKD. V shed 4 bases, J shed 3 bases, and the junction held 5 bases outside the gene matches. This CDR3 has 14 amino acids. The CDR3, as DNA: TGTGCCACCAGTGACCCATGGGACAGCTACGAGCAGTACTTC. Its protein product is CATSDPWDSYEQYF.

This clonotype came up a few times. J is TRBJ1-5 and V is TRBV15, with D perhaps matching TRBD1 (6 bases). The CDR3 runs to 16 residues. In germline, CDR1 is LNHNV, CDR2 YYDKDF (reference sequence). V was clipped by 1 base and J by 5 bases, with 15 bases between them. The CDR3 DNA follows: TGTGCCACCAGCAGAGGTGAACAGGGTAGGGATCAGCCCCAGCATTTT. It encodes CATSRGEQGRDQPQHF.

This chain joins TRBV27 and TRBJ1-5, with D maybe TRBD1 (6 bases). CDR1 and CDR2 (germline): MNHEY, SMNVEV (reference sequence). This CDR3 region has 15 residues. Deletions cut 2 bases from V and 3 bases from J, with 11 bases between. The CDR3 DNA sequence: TGTGCCAGCAGTTTAGCGGGACAAAACAATCAGCCCCAGCATTTT. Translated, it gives CASSLAGQNNQPQHF.

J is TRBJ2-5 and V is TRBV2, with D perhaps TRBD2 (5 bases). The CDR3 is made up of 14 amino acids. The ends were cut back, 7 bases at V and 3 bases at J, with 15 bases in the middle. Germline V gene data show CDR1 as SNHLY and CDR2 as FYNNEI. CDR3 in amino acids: CASTWDSVKETQYF. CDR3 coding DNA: TGTGCCAGCACTTGGGATAGCGTCAAAGAGACCCAGTACTTC.

CDR3 protein: CASSYSQGQGDYGYTF. CDR3 nucleotide sequence: TGTGCCAGCAGTTACTCACAAGGACAGGGGGACTATGGCTACACCTTC. The chain has TRBV6-5 and TRBJ1-2; 10 bases fit TRBD1. Germline assignment: CDR1 MNHEY and CDR2 SVGAGI. V lost 0 bases to trimming and J lost 3 bases; unmatched junction nucleotides: 4. This CDR3 comprises 16 residues.

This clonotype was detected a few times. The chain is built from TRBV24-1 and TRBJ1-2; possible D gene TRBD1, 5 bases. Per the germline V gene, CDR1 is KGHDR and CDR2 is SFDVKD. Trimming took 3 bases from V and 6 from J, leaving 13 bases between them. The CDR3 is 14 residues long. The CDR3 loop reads CATSDRTREDGYTF. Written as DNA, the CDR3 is TGTGCCACCAGTGATCGCACCAGGGAGGATGGCTACACCTTC.

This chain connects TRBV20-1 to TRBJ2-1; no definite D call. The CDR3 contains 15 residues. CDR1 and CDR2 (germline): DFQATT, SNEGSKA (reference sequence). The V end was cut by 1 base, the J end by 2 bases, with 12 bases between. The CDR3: CSARVLRTTYNEQFF. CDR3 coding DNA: TGCAGTGCTAGAGTGCTTCGCACAACCTACAATGAGCAGTTCTTC.

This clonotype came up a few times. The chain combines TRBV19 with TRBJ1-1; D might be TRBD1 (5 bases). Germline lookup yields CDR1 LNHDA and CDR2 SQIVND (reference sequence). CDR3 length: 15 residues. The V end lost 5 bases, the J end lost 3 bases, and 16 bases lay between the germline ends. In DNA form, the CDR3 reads TGTGCCAGTAGTCAGTCGCGGGGGGTGGACACTGAAGCTTTCTTT. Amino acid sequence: CASSQSRGVDTEAFF.

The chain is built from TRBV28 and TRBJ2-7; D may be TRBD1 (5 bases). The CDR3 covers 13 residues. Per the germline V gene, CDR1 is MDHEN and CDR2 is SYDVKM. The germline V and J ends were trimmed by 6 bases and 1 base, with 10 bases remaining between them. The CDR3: CASRSGISYEQYF. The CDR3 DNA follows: TGTGCCAGCAGGTCAGGGATTTCCTACGAGCAGTACTTC. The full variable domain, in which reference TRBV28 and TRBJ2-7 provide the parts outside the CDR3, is DVKVTQSSRYLVKRTGEKVFLECVQDMDHENMFWYRQDPGLGLRLIYFSYDVKMKEKGDIPEGYSVSREKKERFSLILESASTNQTSMYLCASRSGISYEQYFGPGTRLTVT.

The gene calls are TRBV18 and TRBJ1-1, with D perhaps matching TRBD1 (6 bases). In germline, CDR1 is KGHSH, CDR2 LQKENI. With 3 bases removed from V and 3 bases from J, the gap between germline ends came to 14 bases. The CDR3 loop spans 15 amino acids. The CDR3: CASSPQGSPYTEAFF. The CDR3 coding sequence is TGTGCCAGCTCACCGCAGGGGTCTCCCTACACTGAAGCTTTCTTT.

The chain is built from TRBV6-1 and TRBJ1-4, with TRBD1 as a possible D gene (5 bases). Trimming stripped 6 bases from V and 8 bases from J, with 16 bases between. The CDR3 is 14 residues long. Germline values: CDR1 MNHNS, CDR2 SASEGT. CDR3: CASRLGQGREKLFF. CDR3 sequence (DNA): TGTGCCAGCAGGCTGGGGCAGGGAAGAGAAAAACTGTTTTTT.

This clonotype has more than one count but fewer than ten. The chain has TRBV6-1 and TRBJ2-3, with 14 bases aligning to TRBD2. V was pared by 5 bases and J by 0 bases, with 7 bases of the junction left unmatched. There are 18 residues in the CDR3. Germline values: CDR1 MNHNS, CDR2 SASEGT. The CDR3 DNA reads TGTGCCAGCAGTACCTCGGGACTAGCGGGAGTCAGCACAGATACGCAGTATTTT. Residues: CASSTSGLAGVSTDTQYF.